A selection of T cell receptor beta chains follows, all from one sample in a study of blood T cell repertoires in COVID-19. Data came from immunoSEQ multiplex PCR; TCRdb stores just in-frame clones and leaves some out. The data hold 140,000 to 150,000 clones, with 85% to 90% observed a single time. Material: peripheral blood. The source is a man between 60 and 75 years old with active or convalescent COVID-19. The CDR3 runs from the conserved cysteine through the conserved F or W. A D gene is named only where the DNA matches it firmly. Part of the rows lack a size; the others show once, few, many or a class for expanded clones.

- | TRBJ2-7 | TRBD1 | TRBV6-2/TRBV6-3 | TGTGCCAGCAGCCGGACAGGGGATGAGCAGTACTTC | CASSRTGDEQYF
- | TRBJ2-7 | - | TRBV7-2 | TGTGCCAGCAGCTTAGTCGGACAACCATCCTACGAGCAGTACTTC | CASSLVGQPSYEQYF
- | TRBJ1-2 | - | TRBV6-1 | TGTGCCAGCAGTGAAGGCAGCGCGGTTGGGGGCTACACCTTC | CASSEGSAVGGYTF
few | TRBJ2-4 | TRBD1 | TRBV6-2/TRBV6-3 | TGTGCCAGCACCCCGGACAGGGGAGTGATTTCGCACAAAAACATTCAGTACTTC | CASTPDRGVISHKNIQYF
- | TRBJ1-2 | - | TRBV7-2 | TGTGCCAGCAGCTTAGCCGGGGGAACCTCGGGTGGCTACACCTTC | CASSLAGGTSGGYTF
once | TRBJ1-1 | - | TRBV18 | TGTGCCAGCTCACCCACAGCAGGGGAGTGGACTGAAGCTTTCTTT | CASSPTAGEWTEAFF
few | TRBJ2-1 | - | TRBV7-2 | TGTGCCAGCAGCTTGGGGCAGGGTAAAAGTGAGCAGTTCTTC | CASSLGQGKSEQFF
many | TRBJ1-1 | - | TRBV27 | TGTGCCAGCAGTTTAGCAGGGATGAACACTGAAGCTTTCTTT | CASSLAGMNTEAFF
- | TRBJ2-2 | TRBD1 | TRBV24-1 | TGTGCCACCAGGGACACCGGGACAGGGAATACCGGGGAGCTGTTTTTT | CATRDTGTGNTGELFF
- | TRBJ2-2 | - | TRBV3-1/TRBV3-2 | TGTGCCAGCAGCCAAGATGAGGCCAACACCGGGGAGCTGTTTTTT | CASSQDEANTGELFF
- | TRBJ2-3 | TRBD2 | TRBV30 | TGTGCCTGGACGGCGATAGCGGGAGGAGTAGATACGCAGTATTTT | CAWTAIAGGVDTQYF
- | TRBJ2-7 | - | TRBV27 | TGTGCCAGCAGTTCCCCGGGACTTTCCTACGAGCAGTACTTC | CASSSPGLSYEQYF
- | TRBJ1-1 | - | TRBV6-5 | TGTGCCAGCAGTCCGATCCGGGACACTGAATTCTTT | CASSPIRDTEFF
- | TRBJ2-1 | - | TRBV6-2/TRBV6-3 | TGTGCCAGCAGTTACGACCAGGATGAGAATGAGCAGTTCTTC | CASSYDQDENEQFF
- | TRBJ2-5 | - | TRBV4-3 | TGCGCCAGCAGCCAAGACGGGGGAGAGACCCAGTACTTC | CASSQDGGETQYF
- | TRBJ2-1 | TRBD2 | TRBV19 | TGTGCCAGTAGTACGAGACTAGCGGGAGGTCCTGAGCAGTTCTTC | CASSTRLAGGPEQFF
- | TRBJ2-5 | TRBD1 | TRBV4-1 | TGCGCCAGCAGCCAAGCCGGGACAGCAAAAGAGACCCAGTACTTC | CASSQAGTAKETQYF
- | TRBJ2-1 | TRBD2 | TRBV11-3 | TGTGCCAGCAGCTTAAGAGGGCGGGAGGTGCGTGACAATGAGCAGTTCTTC | CASSLRGREVRDNEQFF
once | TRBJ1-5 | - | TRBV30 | TGTGCCTGGAGTGCTCAGGGGTATCAGCCCCAGCATTTT | CAWSAQGYQPQHF
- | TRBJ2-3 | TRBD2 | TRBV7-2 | TGTGCCAGCAGCTTAGGAGGCCTAGCGGGGGGGGATATGCAGTATTTT | CASSLGGLAGGDMQYF
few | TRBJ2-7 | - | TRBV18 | TGTGCCAGCCCCGCGCGTCGAGGCCGCTACGAGCAGTACTTC | CASPARRGRYEQYF
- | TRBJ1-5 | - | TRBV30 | TGTGCCTGGAGTGTAGGTCCCCGACAGGGCAATCAGCCCCAGCATTTT | CAWSVGPRQGNQPQHF
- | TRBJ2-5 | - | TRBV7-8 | TGTGCCAGCAGCTTAGCGGGAGTCCAGGAGACCCAGTACTTC | CASSLAGVQETQYF
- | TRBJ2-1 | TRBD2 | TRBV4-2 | TGTGCCAGCAGCCCCGCACTAGCGGGGGGGAACAATGAGCAGTTCTTC | CASSPALAGGNNEQFF
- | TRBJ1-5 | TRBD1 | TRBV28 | TGTGCCAGCAGCCGGGACAGCCAAGCTAGCAATCAGCCCCAGCATTTT | CASSRDSQASNQPQHF
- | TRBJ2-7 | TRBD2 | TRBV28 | TGTGCCACCGATGGACTAGCCGCCTACGAGCAGTACTTC | CATDGLAAYEQYF
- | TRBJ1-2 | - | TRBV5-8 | TGTGCCAGCAGCTATCTGGGCCATTCCTATGGCTACACCTTC | CASSYLGHSYGYTF
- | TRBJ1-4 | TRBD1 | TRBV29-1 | TGCAGCATTCGGACAGGGGGTTTTGAAAAACTGTTTTTT | CSIRTGGFEKLFF
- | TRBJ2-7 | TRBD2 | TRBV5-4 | TGTGCCAGCAGCAATAGCGGGGGGCTATACGAGCAGTACTTC | CASSNSGGLYEQYF
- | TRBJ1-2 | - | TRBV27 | TGTGCCAGCACTTCAGGGTTAGATGGCTACACCTTC | CASTSGLDGYTF
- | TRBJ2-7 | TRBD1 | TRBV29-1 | TGCAGCGCTTCTTCGGGGACAGGGGCCGGGGAGCAGTACTTC | CSASSGTGAGEQYF
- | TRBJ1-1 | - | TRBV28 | TGTGCCAGCAGGTCGACAGGAGACTACACTGAAGCTTTCTTT | CASRSTGDYTEAFF
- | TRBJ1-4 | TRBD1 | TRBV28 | TGTGCCAGCAGTATCACCGGGACAGGGAACGAAAAACTGTTTTTT | CASSITGTGNEKLFF
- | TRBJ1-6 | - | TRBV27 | TGTGCCCCCCAGCCCAGGCTCCTCTCCTATAATTCACCCCTCCACTTT | CAPQPRLLSYNSPLHF
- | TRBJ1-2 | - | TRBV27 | TGTGCCAGCAGCCCCCGGCTAGGGGGTTTAGGCTACACCTTC | CASSPRLGGLGYTF
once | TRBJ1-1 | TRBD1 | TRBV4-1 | TGCGCCAGCAGCTACCGACAGGGGGCTAAGAACACTGAAGCTTTCTTT | CASSYRQGAKNTEAFF
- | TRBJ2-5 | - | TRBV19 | TGTGCCAGTAGTTTCGACTTGGCCCGAGAGACCCAGTACTTC | CASSFDLARETQYF
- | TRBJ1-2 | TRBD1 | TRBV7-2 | TGTGCCAGTAGGAGTCAGGGGGACAACTATGGCTACACCTTC | CASRSQGDNYGYTF
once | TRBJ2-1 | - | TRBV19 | TGTGCCAGTAGTATATATTGGACAGACAATGAGCAGTTCTTC | CASSIYWTDNEQFF
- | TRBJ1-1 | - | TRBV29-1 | TGCAGCGTTGAATGGAGAAGTTTGAACACTGAAGCTTTCTTT | CSVEWRSLNTEAFF
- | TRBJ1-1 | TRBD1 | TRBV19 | TGTGCCAGTACAGTCGGGACAGGGGCTGAAGCTTTCTTT | CASTVGTGAEAFF
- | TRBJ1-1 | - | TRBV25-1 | TGTGCCAGCAGTGAGGTCGCAGGGGCGAACACTGAAGCTTTCTTT | CASSEVAGANTEAFF